This T cell receptor beta chain was retrieved from a study of cytomegalovirus exposure and HLA in healthy donors. The study, taken as a whole, reports: Beyond CMV serostatus, there was no information to go on about immune exposure. In a later analysis, across HLA loci, associated TCR counts were highest for DRB1, lowest for HLA-C. More clonal expansion characterized HLA-associated TCR beta chains than equally common others in a later analysis.

Primers included in the PCR were 60 Vbeta and 13 Jbeta primers. The data were produced by immunoSEQ multiplex PCR, yet TCRdb's version contains in-frame clones alone and is incomplete. Its clone listing holds 200,000 to 250,000 clones. Germline CDR1 reads MNHEY; CDR2 reads SMNVEV (reference sequence). The CDR3 runs to 15 residues. Trimming cost V 3 bases and J 2 bases, with 14 bases left between them. A note on this clone: As yet, its antigen is unknown.

The TCR was taken from a girl aged 2 to 10 in good health and CMV-seropositive. The sample was PBMCs. The J gene is TRBJ2-7, the V gene TRBV27, with D possibly matching TRBD2 (6 bases). CDR3 region: CASSLSSGFPYEQYF. The CDR3 coding sequence is TGTGCCAGCAGTTTGTCAAGCGGGTTCCCCTACGAGCAGTACTTC.